The T cell receptor beta chain under discussion was sequenced for a study of beta chain features in type 1 diabetes. This clone appeared a few times. The antigen is undetermined. Study conclusions and caveats: The study found fewer insertions and more deletions at VDJ junctions in type 1 diabetes patients. Among patients with Type 1 diabetes, TCRB CDR3s were moderately but significantly shorter in every one of the four CD4+ subsets. For patients, the naive, central memory and Treg TCRB repertoires appeared more alike than for healthy donors.

Every donor had blood drawn once into heparin, approximately 120 mL on average. CD4+ cells of the naive, central memory, regulatory and stem cell-like memory types were sorted via CD45RO/CCR7/CD25/CD127/CD95/CD27. Germline V gives CDR1 SGHRS, CDR2 YFSETQ. Trimming stripped 0 bases from V and 5 bases from J, with 9 bases between. There are 13 residues in the CDR3. The isolated RNA, all of it, was reverse transcribed, so expressed TCRB transcripts were what got sequenced. The method was immunoSEQ multiplex PCR; TCRdb's version includes in-frame clones alone and lacks a portion of them. The sample records 300,000 to 450,000 clones, 10% to 15% being singletons.

The chain has TRBV5-1 and TRBJ2-7; tentatively, D is TRBD2 (5 bases). This receptor was identified in a young woman with type 1 diabetes. Sequencing was done on a sample of naive CD4+ T cells from blood. CDR3 in DNA: TGCGCCAGCAGCTTGGTATCGGAGGACGAGCAGTACTTC. Translated, it gives CASSLVSEDEQYF.